This is a list of T cell receptor beta chains from one sample in a study of radiotherapy plus CTLA-4 blockade in lung cancer. This table comes from immunoSEQ multiplex PCR, and its TCRdb copy is limited to in-frame clones, with some not included. The sample carries some 46,000 clones, around 77% recorded once. This specimen was peripheral blood, taken from a patient treated with radiotherapy plus ipilimumab. All receptors derive from a human donor with non-small cell lung cancer whose response to radiotherapy plus ipilimumab could not be evaluated. CDR3s include the opening cysteine and the closing phenylalanine or tryptophan. A D gene is named only where the DNA matches it firmly. Rows give clone size only sometimes, using once, few, many, or a class for an expanded clone.

d_gene	abundance	v_gene	j_gene	CDR3aa	CDR3nt
.	.	TRBV6-6	TRBJ1-2	CASSYPTANYGYTF	TGTGCCAGCAGTTACCCGACAGCTAACTATGGCTACACCTTC
TRBD1	.	TRBV2	TRBJ1-2	CASSGSGTDHYGYTF	TGTGCCAGCAGCGGATCAGGGACAGACCACTATGGCTACACCTTC
.	.	TRBV11-1	TRBJ2-7	CASSLAGSRSYEQYF	TGTGCCAGCAGCTTAGCAGGGAGCCGCTCCTACGAGCAGTACTTC
TRBD2	.	TRBV7-2	TRBJ2-1	CASSPMGLAGYEQFF	TGTGCCAGCAGCCCTATGGGACTAGCGGGATATGAGCAGTTCTTC
TRBD2	.	TRBV4-2	TRBJ2-4	CASSPWTSGVGDIQYF	TGTGCCAGCAGCCCCTGGACTAGCGGGGTTGGGGACATTCAGTACTTC
TRBD2	.	TRBV19	TRBJ2-1	CASSIILAVYNEQFF	TGTGCCAGTAGTATAATACTAGCGGTCTACAATGAGCAGTTCTTC
.	.	TRBV5-4	TRBJ2-7	CASSLFVGAPGEQYF	TGTGCCAGCAGCTTGTTTGTGGGGGCGCCTGGCGAGCAGTACTTC
TRBD2	.	TRBV4-1	TRBJ2-6	CASRVRTSGTLSGANVLTF	TGCGCCAGCAGGGTTCGGACTAGCGGTACACTCTCTGGGGCCAACGTCCTGACTTTC
TRBD2	.	TRBV7-9	TRBJ2-7	CASSLGASGDNEQYF	TGTGCCAGCAGCTTAGGTGCCAGCGGGGATAACGAGCAGTACTTC
.	.	TRBV5-1	TRBJ2-7	CASSSLPGFLYEQYF	TGCGCCAGCAGCTCGTTACCGGGGTTTTTGTACGAGCAGTACTTC
.	once	TRBV5-1	TRBJ2-7	CASSLLVGEQYF	TGCGCCAGCAGCTTACTAGTTGGAGAGCAGTACTTC
TRBD2	.	TRBV5-6	TRBJ2-7	CASSRGLAAPEQYF	TGTGCCAGCAGCCGGGGACTAGCGGCACCCGAGCAGTACTTC
.	.	TRBV7-9	TRBJ2-2	CASSSSYTGELFF	TGTGCCAGCAGCTCAAGCTACACCGGGGAGCTGTTTTTT
TRBD1	.	TRBV5-1	TRBJ1-1	CASSFSLRGSYTEAFF	TGCGCCAGCAGCTTCTCGCTCAGGGGGTCCTACACTGAAGCTTTCTTT
.	few	TRBV20-1	TRBJ2-4	CSASEGTWLYF	TGCAGTGCTAGCGAAGGGACATGGCTGTACTTC
.	.	TRBV18	TRBJ2-7	CASSPDTRSYEQYF	TGTGCCAGCTCACCAGACACCCGATCCTACGAGCAGTACTTC
TRBD2	once	TRBV4-1	TRBJ2-3	CASTRGGRNTDTQYF	TGCGCCAGCACCCGGGGCGGGAGGAACACAGATACGCAGTATTTT
.	.	TRBV4-1	TRBJ1-5	CASSQDWAQPQHF	TGCGCCAGCAGCCAAGATTGGGCTCAGCCCCAGCATTTT
.	once	TRBV5-1	TRBJ1-6	CASSSKTASSYNSPLHF	TGCGCCAGCAGCTCCAAGACAGCGAGCTCCTATAATTCACCCCTCCACTTT
TRBD2	once	TRBV4-2	TRBJ2-2	CASSQDGLAGEVGELFF	TGTGCCAGCAGCCAAGATGGGCTAGCGGGAGAGGTCGGGGAGCTGTTTTTT
.	.	TRBV29-1	TRBJ2-5	CSVGSGRETQYF	TGCAGCGTTGGTTCAGGGAGGGAGACCCAGTACTTC
.	.	TRBV18	TRBJ2-5	CASSPDRSRGKETQYF	TGTGCCAGCTCACCCGACCGGAGCCGCGGGAAAGAGACCCAGTACTTC
.	.	TRBV28	TRBJ2-4	CASSLLGREAKNIQYF	TGTGCCAGCAGTTTACTCGGCAGGGAAGCCAAAAACATTCAGTACTTC
TRBD1	.	TRBV14	TRBJ2-5	CASSQLRGGQSRQETQYF	TGTGCCAGCAGCCAACTCCGAGGGGGACAGTCAAGACAAGAGACCCAGTACTTC
TRBD2	.	TRBV11-2	TRBJ2-7	CASSLAGGREQYF	TGTGCCAGCAGCTTAGCGGGAGGGCGGGAGCAGTACTTC
.	.	TRBV27	TRBJ1-5	CASSSPGQPQHF	TGTGCCAGCAGTTCACCCGGGCAGCCCCAGCATTTT
TRBD1	.	TRBV19	TRBJ2-2	CASSRDDDRAGELFF	TGTGCCAGTAGCCGGGACGACGACAGGGCCGGGGAGCTGTTTTTT
TRBD2	.	TRBV11-2	TRBJ2-7	CASSSGRALNEQYF	TGTGCCAGCAGCTCAGGGAGGGCGCTGAACGAGCAGTACTTC
TRBD2	.	TRBV10-2	TRBJ2-2	CAAGRESGGELFF	TGCGCCGCCGGGCGGGAGTCGGGCGGGGAGCTGTTTTTT
.	few	TRBV28	TRBJ1-5	CASSLRTVNQPQHF	TGTGCCAGCAGTCTCCGGACAGTGAATCAGCCCCAGCATTTT
.	.	TRBV28	TRBJ1-6	CASSLGGSSYNSPLHF	TGTGCCAGCAGTTTAGGGGGGAGCTCCTATAATTCACCCCTCCACTTT
.	.	TRBV25-1	TRBJ1-2	CASSWSNYGYTF	TGTGCCAGCAGTTGGAGCAACTATGGCTACACCTTC
TRBD1	once	TRBV18	TRBJ1-2	CASSPPDRDNYGYTF	TGTGCCAGCTCACCACCGGACAGGGATAACTATGGCTACACCTTC
.	.	TRBV7-2	TRBJ2-7	CASSLGWGDPYEQYF	TGTGCCAGCAGCTTAGGATGGGGGGACCCGTACGAGCAGTACTTC
.	.	TRBV28	TRBJ2-3	CASSRISGGFTDTQYF	TGTGCCAGCAGCCGTATTTCCGGGGGATTCACAGATACGCAGTATTTT
.	.	TRBV6-1	TRBJ1-2	CASSEGGLYGYTF	TGTGCCAGCAGTGAAGGGGGCTTATATGGCTACACCTTC
.	.	TRBV28	TRBJ2-7	CAINSGGGVYEQYF	TGTGCCATCAACAGCGGAGGCGGAGTCTACGAGCAGTACTTC
TRBD1	.	TRBV18	TRBJ2-7	CASSRETGSYEQYF	TGTGCCAGCTCACGAGAGACAGGGTCCTACGAGCAGTACTTC
.	.	TRBV5-1	TRBJ2-7	CASSVGTEQYF	TGCGCCAGCAGCGTGGGAACTGAGCAGTACTTC
.	once	TRBV9	TRBJ1-1	CASSVLNRDTEAFF	TGTGCCAGCAGCGTACTCAACAGGGACACTGAAGCTTTCTTT
.	.	TRBV18	TRBJ2-3	CASSLQGSTDTQYF	TGTGCCAGCTCACTCCAGGGTAGCACAGATACGCAGTATTTT
TRBD2	few	TRBV7-6	TRBJ2-3	CASSPRTSGADTQYF	TGTGCCAGCAGCCCCCGGACTAGCGGGGCCGATACGCAGTATTTT
.	.	TRBV6-5	TRBJ2-7	CASSGTLGYEQYF	TGTGCCAGCAGTGGGACTCTCGGCTACGAGCAGTACTTC
TRBD2	.	TRBV7-2	TRBJ2-3	CASSLEWAGGRDTQYF	TGTGCCAGCAGCTTAGAGTGGGCGGGAGGGAGAGATACGCAGTATTTT
.	.	TRBV5-1	TRBJ2-7	CASSFSLISYEQYF	TGCGCCAGCAGCTTCTCCCTAATCTCCTACGAGCAGTACTTC
.	.	TRBV15	TRBJ1-6	CATSRDSRRISYNSPLHF	TGTGCCACCAGCAGAGATTCTCGGCGGATCTCCTATAATTCACCCCTCCACTTT
.	.	TRBV21-1	TRBJ2-1	CASSQGLAGDPYNEQFF	TGTGCCAGCAGCCAGGGACTAGCGGGGGATCCCTACAATGAGCAGTTCTTC
TRBD1	few	TRBV19	TRBJ2-5	CASSINRGKETQYF	TGTGCCAGTAGTATTAACAGGGGGAAAGAGACCCAGTACTTC
.	.	TRBV2	TRBJ1-4	CASKTGEEKLFF	TGTGCCAGCAAAACGGGGGAAGAAAAACTGTTTTTT
TRBD2	.	TRBV28	TRBJ2-1	CASSLSGGPYNEQFF	TGTGCCAGCAGTTTAAGCGGGGGGCCGTACAATGAGCAGTTCTTC
TRBD1	.	TRBV6-1	TRBJ1-4	CATHYGQGNEKLFF	TGTGCCACCCACTATGGACAGGGTAATGAAAAACTGTTTTTT
.	.	TRBV29-1	TRBJ2-7	CSVVLLTYEQYF	TGCAGCGTTGTTCTCCTAACCTACGAGCAGTACTTC
.	.	TRBV18	TRBJ2-7	CASSPQSDEQYF	TGTGCCAGCTCACCACAGAGTGACGAGCAGTACTTC
TRBD2	.	TRBV29-1	TRBJ2-1	CSSSGEFYNEQFF	TGCAGCTCTAGCGGGGAATTTTACAATGAGCAGTTCTTC
TRBD2	once	TRBV5-1	TRBJ2-7	CASSFGPTSGGYEQYF	TGCGCCAGCAGCTTTGGCCCGACTAGCGGGGGGTACGAGCAGTACTTC
TRBD1	.	TRBV25-1	TRBJ2-5	CASSALGTGGNQWTQYF	TGTGCCAGCAGTGCATTGGGGACAGGGGGCAATCAATGGACCCAGTACTTC
TRBD1	.	TRBV4-1	TRBJ1-4	CASSQDSRTGYEKLFF	TGCGCCAGCAGCCAAGATTCCCGGACAGGGTATGAAAAACTGTTTTTT
.	few	TRBV5-4	TRBJ2-5	CASGLGGPQETQYF	TGTGCCAGCGGGTTGGGGGGGCCCCAAGAGACCCAGTACTTC
TRBD1	few	TRBV4-1	TRBJ1-2	CASSQSFDRDYGYTF	TGCGCCAGCAGCCAAAGTTTTGACAGGGACTATGGCTACACCTTC
.	.	TRBV18	TRBJ1-1	CASSPLRGGTEAFF	TGTGCCAGCTCACCACTCCGGGGAGGCACTGAAGCTTTCTTT